These T cell receptor beta chains were read from a single sample in a study of blood T cell repertoires in COVID-19. Clones were sequenced by immunoSEQ multiplex PCR, and TCRdb holds only the in-frame ones, with some missing. The repertoire holds under 150,000 clones, with approximately 81% as singletons. The sample comprised peripheral blood. Source of these receptors: a man aged 55 to 70 with acute or convalescent COVID-19. The CDR3 runs from the conserved cysteine through the conserved F or W. The D gene is left open where the match is weak. Clone size is given for some rows only: seen once, a few or many times, or a class if the clone is expanded.

TRBV7-9	NA	NA	TRBJ1-1	CASSSSTPLDTEAFF	TGTGCCAGCAGCTCAAGCACCCCACTGGACACTGAAGCTTTCTTT
TRBV9	NA	NA	TRBJ2-7	CASSADIRSYEQYF	TGTGCCAGCAGTGCCGACATCCGCTCCTACGAGCAGTACTTC
TRBV30	TRBD1	NA	TRBJ1-1	CAWSGRIQGANTEAFF	TGTGCCTGGAGTGGTAGAATACAGGGGGCGAACACTGAAGCTTTCTTT
TRBV28	NA	NA	TRBJ1-5	CASSLGGMGNQPQHF	TGTGCCAGCAGTTTAGGGGGGATGGGCAATCAGCCCCAGCATTTT
TRBV10-3	NA	NA	TRBJ2-3	CASSAEVTDTQYF	TGTGCCTCGAGCGCGGAAGTCACAGATACGCAGTATTTT
TRBV9	NA	NA	TRBJ2-1	CASSVDLNEQFF	TGTGCCAGCAGCGTAGATCTTAATGAGCAGTTCTTC
TRBV10-3	NA	NA	TRBJ1-2	CAISDDSYGYTF	TGTGCCATCAGTGATGACAGCTATGGCTACACCTTC
TRBV5-1	NA	NA	TRBJ1-2	CASSPEEGYGYTF	TGCGCCAGCTCTCCCGAGGAGGGCTATGGCTACACCTTC
TRBV28	TRBD1	NA	TRBJ2-7	CASSPGQPPYEQYF	TGTGCCAGCAGTCCGGGACAGCCACCCTACGAGCAGTACTTC
TRBV6-5	NA	NA	TRBJ1-1	CASRETVNTEAFF	TGTGCCAGCAGGGAGACAGTGAACACTGAAGCTTTCTTT
TRBV9	NA	NA	TRBJ1-2	CASSISGQIYTF	TGTGCCAGCAGCATAAGTGGACAGATCTACACCTTC
TRBV28	NA	NA	TRBJ1-2	CASSTGPYGYTF	TGTGCCAGCAGTACAGGGCCCTATGGCTACACCTTC
TRBV5-4	NA	NA	TRBJ1-1	CASSLGQVEEAFF	TGTGCCAGCAGCTTGGGGCAGGTTGAGGAAGCTTTCTTT
TRBV6-6	NA	NA	TRBJ1-5	CASSSPPGPPGQPQHF	TGTGCCAGCAGTTCCCCTCCCGGACCTCCGGGGCAGCCCCAGCATTTT
TRBV10-2	TRBD1	NA	TRBJ1-4	CASSVGAGTGGEKLFF	TGCGCCAGCAGTGTAGGGGCCGGGACAGGGGGTGAAAAACTGTTTTTT
TRBV6-4	NA	NA	TRBJ2-2	CASSDELSGELFF	TGTGCCAGCAGTGACGAACTGTCCGGGGAGCTGTTTTTT
TRBV18	NA	NA	TRBJ2-5	CASSPPGGLQETQYF	TGTGCCAGCTCACCACCTGGCGGCCTGCAAGAGACCCAGTACTTC
TRBV5-1	TRBD1	once	TRBJ2-5	CASSFRPGQGEETQYF	TGCGCCAGCAGCTTCAGACCGGGACAGGGGGAAGAGACCCAGTACTTC
TRBV6-4	NA	few	TRBJ1-5	CASSQESSNQPQHF	TGTGCCAGCAGCCAGGAAAGTAGCAATCAGCCCCAGCATTTT
TRBV11-3	TRBD2	NA	TRBJ2-3	CASSSGLAGGTDTQYF	TGTGCCAGCAGCTCAGGACTAGCGGGAGGAACAGATACGCAGTATTTT
TRBV19	NA	NA	TRBJ1-6	CASSIDSVGSPLHF	TGTGCCAGTAGTATTGACAGCGTCGGTTCACCCCTCCACTTT
TRBV5-1	NA	NA	TRBJ1-2	CASKIGTGDGYTF	TGCGCCAGCAAAATAGGAACAGGCGATGGCTACACCTTC
TRBV10-3	NA	NA	TRBJ2-1	CATESKGGGIDEQFF	TGTGCCACCGAGTCTAAAGGGGGAGGGATTGATGAGCAGTTCTTC
TRBV6-5	TRBD1	NA	TRBJ1-1	CASSNRGEAFF	TGTGCCAGCAGTAACAGGGGTGAAGCTTTCTTT
TRBV6-6	TRBD2	NA	TRBJ2-7	CASSRGLGYEQYF	TGTGCCAGCAGCCGGGGACTAGGGTACGAGCAGTACTTC
TRBV7-9	NA	NA	TRBJ2-5	CASSALGETQYF	TGTGCCAGCAGCGCCCTTGGCGAGACCCAGTACTTC
TRBV14	TRBD1	NA	TRBJ2-3	CASSQKLGQGWDTQYF	TGTGCCAGCAGCCAAAAGTTGGGACAGGGCTGGGATACGCAGTATTTT
TRBV30	TRBD1	NA	TRBJ2-7	CAWSRDRDNEQYF	TGTGCCTGGAGTCGGGACAGGGACAACGAGCAGTACTTC
TRBV5-1	NA	NA	TRBJ2-1	CASSLDLYNEQFF	TGCGCCAGCAGCTTGGACTTATACAATGAGCAGTTCTTC
TRBV5-6	TRBD2	NA	TRBJ2-2	CASSLSLAGLIFTGELFF	TGTGCCAGCAGCCTATCACTAGCGGGGCTTATTTTCACCGGGGAGCTGTTTTTT
TRBV25-1	NA	NA	TRBJ1-2	CASTESPGSGGYTF	TGTGCCAGCACCGAATCGCCGGGAAGTGGTGGCTACACCTTC
TRBV28	TRBD1	NA	TRBJ1-4	CASSPDRGQEKLFF	TGTGCCAGCAGTCCGGACAGGGGGCAAGAAAAACTGTTTTTT
TRBV15	TRBD2	NA	TRBJ2-5	CATSTGGGETQYF	TGTGCCACCAGCACGGGGGGAGGGGAGACCCAGTACTTC
TRBV18	NA	few	TRBJ1-1	CASSPDTGTEAFF	TGTGCCAGCTCACCCGACACGGGGACTGAAGCTTTCTTT
TRBV27	NA	NA	TRBJ2-1	CASSVSPSSFNEQFF	TGTGCCAGCAGTGTCTCCCCCTCGAGCTTTAATGAGCAGTTCTTC
TRBV18	NA	NA	TRBJ1-1	CASSPTVAEAFF	TGTGCCAGCTCACCGACAGTAGCTGAAGCTTTCTTT
TRBV9	NA	NA	TRBJ1-6	CASSVGSTPGGSPLHF	TGTGCCAGCAGCGTAGGAAGTACCCCCGGCGGTTCACCCCTCCACTTT
TRBV5-4	TRBD1	NA	TRBJ1-1	CASSVRTGEGDEAFF	TGTGCCAGCAGCGTCCGGACAGGGGAAGGCGATGAAGCTTTCTTT
TRBV7-3	TRBD1	once	TRBJ2-7	CARGTADTYEQYF	TGTGCCAGGGGGACAGCCGACACCTACGAGCAGTACTTC
TRBV5-1	TRBD1	NA	TRBJ1-5	CASSVQGDRDQPQHF	TGCGCCAGCAGCGTCCAGGGGGACCGTGATCAGCCCCAGCATTTT